This T cell receptor beta chain was sequenced for a study of human T cells and chemical hapten exposure. TCRdb redid the calling of the RACE reads with MiXCR, one entry per CDR3 protein. The sample records around 360,000 distinct CDR3 sequences, roughly 6.3% being singletons. This clonotype was observed a few times. Stated time point: patch test 2, 6 weeks after DPC sensitization. The treatment denotes: therapeutic diphenylcyclopropenone sensitization with weekly scalp DPC. The germline V gene encodes CDR1 LGHNA and CDR2 YSLEER. The CDR3 totals 18 residues. Trimming shortened V by 0 bases and J by 4 bases, and 18 bases separated the two germline ends.

Sequencing was performed on whole blood, taken in connection with sensitization to the hapten diphenylcyclopropenone (DPC). The receptor's source is a woman between 18 and 30 years old with alopecia areata. Some clones in this sample may be carry-over from other donors' samples. The J gene is TRBJ2-2, the V gene TRBV4-3; tentative D call: TRBD2 (5 bases). CDR3 coding DNA: TGCGCCAGCAGCCAAGAGGTCATCTACCTGGCGGGCACCGGGGAGCTGTTTTTT. It specifies CASSQEVIYLAGTGELFF.